Sequencing of this TCR beta chain was carried out in a study of glioma-infiltrating T cells. Germline loops: CDR1 SGHTA, CDR2 FQGTGA. The CDR3 is 13 amino acids. V was pared by 4 bases and J by 5 bases, with 2 bases of the junction left unmatched. This clonotype has more than one count but fewer than ten. Its specificity is unknown. General study results and limits: Above-expected tissue-blood divergence occurred in all gliomas, most in low-grade ones. CDR3 overlap between tissue and blood was very small.

The iRepertoire nested amplicon-rescue multiplex PCR amplified TCR alpha and beta CDR3s from RNA. Tissue mRNA or PBMC total RNA, about 90-400 ng, went into one-step reverse transcription and amplification. TCRdb re-analysed the multiplex PCR reads in MiXCR, keeping a single row per CDR3 protein. The data show roughly 130,000 distinct CDR3 sequences, approximately 24% seen once. Sequences were obtained from glioma tissue, nonneoplastic brain tissue, or PBMCs (not recorded which). The chain carries TRBV7-3 and TRBJ2-1; 7 bases are a match to TRBD2. This clonotype was sampled from a human donor with low-grade glioma or glioblastoma, undergoing nonglioma brain surgery, or in good health (not recorded which). The CDR3 spells CASSSRGDNEQFF. Here the CDR3 DNA reads TGTGCCAGCAGCTCTCGGGGGGACAATGAGCAGTTCTTC.